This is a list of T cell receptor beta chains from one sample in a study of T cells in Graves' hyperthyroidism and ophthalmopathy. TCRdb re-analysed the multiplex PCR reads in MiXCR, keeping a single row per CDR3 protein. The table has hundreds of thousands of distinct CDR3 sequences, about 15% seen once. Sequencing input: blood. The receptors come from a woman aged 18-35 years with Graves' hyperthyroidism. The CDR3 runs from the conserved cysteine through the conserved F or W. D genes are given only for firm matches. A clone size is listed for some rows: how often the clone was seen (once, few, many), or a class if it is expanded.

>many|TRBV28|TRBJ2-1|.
TGTGCCACCTCAAGTCGGGGAGCGACGTCCTACAATGAGCAGTTCTTC
CATSSRGATSYNEQFF
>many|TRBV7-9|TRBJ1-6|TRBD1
TGTGCCAGCAGCCAGGGACAGGCCCGGAATTCACCCCTCCACTTT
CASSQGQARNSPLHF
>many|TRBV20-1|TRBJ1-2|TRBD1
TGCAGTGCTTCGGACAGGGGGCTGCGTGGCTATACCTTC
CSASDRGLRGYTF
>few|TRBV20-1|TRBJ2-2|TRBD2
TGCAGTGTTAGTTCACTAGCGGGTACCGGGGAGCTGTTTTTT
CSVSSLAGTGELFF
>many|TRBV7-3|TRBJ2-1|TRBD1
TGTGCCAGCAGCTTAAGTCCAGGGGGCCACAATGAGCAGTTCTTC
CASSLSPGGHNEQFF
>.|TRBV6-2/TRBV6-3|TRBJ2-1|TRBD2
TGTGCCAGCAGTGACCCGCTAGCGGCCTACAATGAGCAGTTCTTC
CASSDPLAAYNEQFF
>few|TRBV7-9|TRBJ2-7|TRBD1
TGTGCCAGCAGCCTACCGGGGACAGGGTTCCACGAGCAGTGCTTC
CASSLPGTGFHEQCF
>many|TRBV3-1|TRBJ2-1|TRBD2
TGTGCCAGCAGCCACGGGCGGGAGGGCTACAATGAGCAGTTCTTC
CASSHGREGYNEQFF
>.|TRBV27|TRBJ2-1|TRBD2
TGTGCCAGCAGTTCCATAAGACTAGCGGGCGGTAATGAGCAGTTCTTC
CASSSIRLAGGNEQFF
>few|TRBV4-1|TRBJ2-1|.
TGCGCCAGCAGCCAAGCGGGAGTTCCGAGCTCCTACAATGAGCAGTTCTTC
CASSQAGVPSSYNEQFF
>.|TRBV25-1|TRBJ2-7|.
TGTGCCAGCACGAGGGGGGCAACCTACGAGCAGTACTTC
CASTRGATYEQYF
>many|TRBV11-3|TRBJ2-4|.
TGTGCCAGTTCGAGTGGGAACATTCAGTACTTC
CASSSGNIQYF
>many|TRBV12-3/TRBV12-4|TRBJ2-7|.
TGTGCCAGCAGTTTATCTGGGAACGCCTACGAGCAGTACTTC
CASSLSGNAYEQYF
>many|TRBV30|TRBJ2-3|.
TGTGCCTGGAGTTTTGGACTTAGCACAGATACGCAGTATTTT
CAWSFGLSTDTQYF
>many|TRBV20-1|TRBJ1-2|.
TGCAGTGCTAGCGCGGAGGTTGGGGTTAACTATGGCTACACCTTC
CSASAEVGVNYGYTF
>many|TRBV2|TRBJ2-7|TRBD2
TGTGCCAGCAGTGAACGTAGCGGGAGGTCCTACGAGCAGTACTTC
CASSERSGRSYEQYF
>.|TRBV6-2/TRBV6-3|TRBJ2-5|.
TGTGCCAGCAGTTACAAGGATCAAGAGACCCAGTACTTC
CASSYKDQETQYF
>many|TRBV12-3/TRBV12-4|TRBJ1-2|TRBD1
TGTGCCAGCCGACAGGGACCTAACTATGGCTACACCTTC
CASRQGPNYGYTF
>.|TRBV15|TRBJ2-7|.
TGTGCCACCAGCAGAGAGGCGAGGGATCCCTACGAGCAGTACTTC
CATSREARDPYEQYF
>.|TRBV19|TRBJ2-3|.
TGTGCCAGTAGTATCCGGCGGACGGCTAGCACAGATACGCAGTATTTT
CASSIRRTASTDTQYF
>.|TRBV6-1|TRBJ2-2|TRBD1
TGTGCCAGCAGCAAAGACAGGGGGCTCGCCGGGGAGCTGTTTTTT
CASSKDRGLAGELFF
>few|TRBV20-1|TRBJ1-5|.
TGCAGTGCTAGAGGTATAAGGGGAGATCAGCCCCAGCATTTT
CSARGIRGDQPQHF
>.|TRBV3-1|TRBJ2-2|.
TGTGCCAGCAGCCAAGAGGGCGGATGGAACACCGGGGAGCTGTTTTTT
CASSQEGGWNTGELFF
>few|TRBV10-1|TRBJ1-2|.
TGCGCCAGCAGTGAGTCGGACAGACGCCGTGGCTACACCTTC
CASSESDRRRGYTF
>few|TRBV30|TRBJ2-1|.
TGTGCCTGGAGTGTACTTCGAGTGAGCTCCTACAATGAGCAGTTCTTC
CAWSVLRVSSYNEQFF
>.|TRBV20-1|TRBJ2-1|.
TGCAGTGCTAGAGATTATATTTTTGGGGATAGTGAAAATGAGCAGTTCTTC
CSARDYIFGDSENEQFF
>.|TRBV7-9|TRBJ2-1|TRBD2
TGTGCCAGCAGCTTAGAATTACTAGCGGGAGGGCCGACAATCGGTGAGCAGTTCTTC
CASSLELLAGGPTIGEQFF
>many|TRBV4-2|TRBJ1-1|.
TGTGCCAGCAGTCAAGAGAACACTGAAGCTTTCTTT
CASSQENTEAFF
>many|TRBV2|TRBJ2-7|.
TGTGCCAGCAGTGTTTGGAGACTAGAGTACGAGCAGTACTTC
CASSVWRLEYEQYF
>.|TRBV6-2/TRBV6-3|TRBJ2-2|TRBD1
TGTGCCAGCAGTACCAGGGGGTTGATGGGCACCGGGGAGCTGTTTTTT
CASSTRGLMGTGELFF
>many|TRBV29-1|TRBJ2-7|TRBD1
TGCAGCTACAACAGGGGACCGAGCTACGAGCAGTACTTC
CSYNRGPSYEQYF
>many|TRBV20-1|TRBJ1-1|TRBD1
TGCAGTGCTACCGGGACAGGGGGCTCTTTTTTCATGAACACTGAAGCTTTCTTT
CSATGTGGSFFMNTEAFF
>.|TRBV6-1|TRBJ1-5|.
TGTGCCAGCAGTGAGACGTATAGCAATCAGCCCCAGCATTTT
CASSETYSNQPQHF
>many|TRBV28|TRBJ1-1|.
TGTGCCAGCAGCTTAATGAACACTGAAGCTTTCTTT
CASSLMNTEAFF
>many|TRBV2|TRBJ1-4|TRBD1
TGTGCCAGCAGTGATCCACAGGGGTCGGGGGAAAAACTGTTTTTT
CASSDPQGSGEKLFF
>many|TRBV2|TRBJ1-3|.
TGTGCCAGCAGTGAAACGGTTACTGGAAACACCATATATTTT
CASSETVTGNTIYF
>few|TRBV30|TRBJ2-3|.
TGTGCCTCCCAAGCCAGGCGCACAGATACGCAGTATTTT
CASQARRTDTQYF
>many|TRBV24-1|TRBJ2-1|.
TGTGCCACCAGTGGAGCGCCTACCTACAATGAGCAGTTCTTC
CATSGAPTYNEQFF
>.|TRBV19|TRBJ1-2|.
TGTGCCAGTAGAATCCGGGAGACCTATGGCTACACCTTC
CASRIRETYGYTF
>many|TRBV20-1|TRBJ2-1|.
TGCAGTGCTAGCGCTCTCCAAGGATGGCAGTTCTTC
CSASALQGWQFF
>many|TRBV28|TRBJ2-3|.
TGTGCCAGCAGGATAGGGGGCACAGATACGCAGTATTTT
CASRIGGTDTQYF
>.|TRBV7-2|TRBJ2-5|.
TGTGCCAGCAGCTTAGGATCCCAGGCCCAAGAGACCCAGTACTTC
CASSLGSQAQETQYF
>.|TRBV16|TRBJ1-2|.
TGTGCCAGCAGCCAATCGATAGGAACTTTCTATGGCTACACCTTC
CASSQSIGTFYGYTF